The sequence of this TCR beta chain was determined in a study of T-cell memory formation after mild COVID-19. Study overall: TCR clusters were mostly donor specific.

The CDR3 is made up of 11 amino acids. Germline loops: CDR1 SEHNR, CDR2 FQNEAQ (reference sequence). Study conclusions and caveats: There were some responding clones in pre-infection memory, which suggested that cross-reactive memory had joined. Contracting clones localized mainly to CM and EM when CD4+ and mainly to EMRA when CD8+.

Using its own MiXCR run on the 5' RACE reads, TCRdb lists one record per CDR3 protein. The sample holds approximately 240,000 distinct CDR3 sequences, 16% seen once. This clonotype was recorded a few times. Antigen: not known. Its ends do not fully match the called genes, so a read error is possible. This clonotype was sampled from a man younger than 35 who had mild COVID-19 (a few samples of this study predate the infection). Cell type and time point are not known. The chain couples TRBV7-9 to TRBJ1-2; D gene ambiguous. The specimen sequenced was PBMCs or a T cell subset sorted from them (not recorded which). The CDR3 sequence: CASSLTEASAF. The CDR3 DNA is TGTGCCAGCAGCTTAACGGAAGCGAGTGCCTTC.